This entry lists 3 T cell receptor beta chains sequenced from one sample in a study of early T cells in non-severe SARS-CoV-2 infection. TCRdb independently ran MiXCR on the 5' RACE reads; one entry per CDR3 protein. The repertoire holds about 79,000 distinct CDR3 sequences, with about 11% as singletons. Sequenced material: whole blood. These receptor sequences come from an adult who was a healthcare worker with PCR-confirmed SARS-CoV-2 infection or an uninfected control (not recorded which).

This clonotype was observed at least ten times. This chain joins TRBV27 and TRBJ1-1; D is unresolved. This CDR3 comprises 14 residues. The V end lost 2 bases, the J end lost 4 bases, and 11 bases lay between the germline ends. CDR1 is MNHEY, CDR2 SMNVEV, per germline (reference sequence). The chain's CDR3 is CASSLGWVGTEAFF. Written as DNA, the CDR3 is TGTGCCAGCAGTTTAGGGTGGGTTGGCACTGAAGCTTTCTTT.

In this sample, this clonotype turned up a few times. The genes are TRBV3-1 and TRBJ2-7; maybe TRBD1 (6 bases). The V gene's germline CDR1 is LGHDT and CDR2 YNNKEL (reference sequence). CDR3 length equals 13 residues. Trimming took off 4 bases at V and 1 base at J, with 8 bases between the two ends. This CDR3 reads CASSRDTSYEQYF. The CDR3 DNA reads as TGTGCCAGCAGCCGGGACACTTCCTACGAGCAGTACTTC.

This rearrangement joins TRBV7-9 to TRBJ2-1; D unresolved. The CDR3 extends over 12 amino acids. The germline gives CDR1 SEHNR, CDR2 FQNEAQ (reference sequence). Deletions cut 4 bases from V and 10 bases from J, with 11 bases between. The CDR3 DNA is TGTGCCAGCAGCTCCATAGCTGGGGAGCAGTTCTTC. Translation: CASSSIAGEQFF.